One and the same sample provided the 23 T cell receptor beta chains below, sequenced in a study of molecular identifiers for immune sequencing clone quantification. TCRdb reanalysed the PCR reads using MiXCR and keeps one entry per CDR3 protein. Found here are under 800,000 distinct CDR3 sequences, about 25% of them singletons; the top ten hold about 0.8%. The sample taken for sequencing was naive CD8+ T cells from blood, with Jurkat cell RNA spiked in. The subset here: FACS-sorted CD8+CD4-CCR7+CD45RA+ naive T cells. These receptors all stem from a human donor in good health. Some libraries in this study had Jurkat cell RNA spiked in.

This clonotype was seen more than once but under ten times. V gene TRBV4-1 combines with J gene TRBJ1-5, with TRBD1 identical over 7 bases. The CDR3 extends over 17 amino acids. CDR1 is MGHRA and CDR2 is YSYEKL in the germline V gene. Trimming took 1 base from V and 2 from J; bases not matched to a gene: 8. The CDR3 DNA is TGCGCCAGCAGCCAAGTCCAGGGGGGGTTTGGCAATCAGCCCCAGCATTTT. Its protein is CASSQVQGGFGNQPQHF.

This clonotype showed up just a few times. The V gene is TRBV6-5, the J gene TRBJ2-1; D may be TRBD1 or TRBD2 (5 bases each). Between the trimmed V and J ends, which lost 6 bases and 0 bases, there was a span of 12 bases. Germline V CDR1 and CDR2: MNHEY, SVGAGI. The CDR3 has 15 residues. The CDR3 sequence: CASSVGRSSYNEQFF. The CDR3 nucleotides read TGTGCCAGCAGCGTGGGACGGAGCTCCTACAATGAGCAGTTCTTC.

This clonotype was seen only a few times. The CDR3 region is CASSFREGTISHEQYF. The CDR3 bases are TGTGCCAGCAGCTTTAGGGAGGGAACAATTTCGCACGAGCAGTACTTC. The chain has TRBV5-8 and TRBJ2-7, with 7 positions matching TRBD2. The ends lost 2 bases at V and 5 bases at J; junction bases unmatched: 13. The CDR3 totals 16 residues. CDR1 SGHTS and CDR2 YDEGEE come from the germline V gene. The whole variable domain, filled in from reference TRBV5-8 and TRBJ2-7, reads EAGVTQSPTHLIKTRGQQATLRCSPISGHTSVYWYQQALGLGLQFLLWYDEGEERNRGNFPPRFSGRQFPNYSSELNVNALELEDSALYLCASSFREGTISHEQYFGPGTRLTVT.

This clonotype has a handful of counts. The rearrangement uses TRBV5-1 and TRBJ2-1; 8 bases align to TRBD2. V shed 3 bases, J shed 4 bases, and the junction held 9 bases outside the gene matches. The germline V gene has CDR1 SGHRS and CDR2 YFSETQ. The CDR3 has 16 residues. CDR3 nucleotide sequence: TGCGCCAGCAGCTCCTTTTCGGGAGGGCAATACAATGAGCAGTTCTTC. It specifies CASSSFSGGQYNEQFF.

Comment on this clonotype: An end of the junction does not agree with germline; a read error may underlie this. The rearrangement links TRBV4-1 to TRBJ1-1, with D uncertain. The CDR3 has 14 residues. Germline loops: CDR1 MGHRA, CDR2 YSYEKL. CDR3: CTSSPLGNNTEAFF. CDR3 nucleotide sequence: TGCACCAGCAGCCCGCTTGGGAACAACACTGAAGCTTTCTTT.

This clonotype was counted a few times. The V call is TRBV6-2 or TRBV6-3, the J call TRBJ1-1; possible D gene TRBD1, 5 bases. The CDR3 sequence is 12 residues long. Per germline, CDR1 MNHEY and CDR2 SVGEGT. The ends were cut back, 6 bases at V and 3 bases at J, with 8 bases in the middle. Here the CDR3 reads CASRGVHTEAFF. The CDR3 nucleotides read TGTGCCAGCAGAGGGGTCCACACTGAAGCTTTCTTT.

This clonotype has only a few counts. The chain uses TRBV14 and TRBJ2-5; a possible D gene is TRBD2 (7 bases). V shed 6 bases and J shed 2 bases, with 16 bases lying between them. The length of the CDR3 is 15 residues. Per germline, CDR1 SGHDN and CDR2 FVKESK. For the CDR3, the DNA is TGTGCCAGCAGTCTGTGGGCGGGGGCACAAGAGACCCAGTACTTC. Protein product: CASSLWAGAQETQYF.

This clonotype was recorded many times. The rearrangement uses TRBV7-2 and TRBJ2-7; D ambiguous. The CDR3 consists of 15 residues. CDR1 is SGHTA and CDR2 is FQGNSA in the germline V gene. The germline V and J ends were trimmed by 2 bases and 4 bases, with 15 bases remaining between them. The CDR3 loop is CASSLTRPEGYEQYF. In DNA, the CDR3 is TGTGCCAGCAGCTTAACCCGCCCCGAAGGGTACGAGCAGTACTTC.

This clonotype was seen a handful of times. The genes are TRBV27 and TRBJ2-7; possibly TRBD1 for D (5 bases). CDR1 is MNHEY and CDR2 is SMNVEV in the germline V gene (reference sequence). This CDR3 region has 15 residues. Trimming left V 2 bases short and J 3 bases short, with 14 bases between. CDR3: CASSLQGFRLYEQYF. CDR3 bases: TGTGCCAGCAGTTTACAGGGATTCAGGCTCTACGAGCAGTACTTC.

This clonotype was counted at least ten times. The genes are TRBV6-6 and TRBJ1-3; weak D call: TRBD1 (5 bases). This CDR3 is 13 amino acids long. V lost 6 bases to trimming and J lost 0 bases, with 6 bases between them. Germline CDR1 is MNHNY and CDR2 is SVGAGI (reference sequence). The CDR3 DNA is TGTGCCAGCAGACAGGACTCTGGAAACACCATATATTTT. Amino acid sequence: CASRQDSGNTIYF.

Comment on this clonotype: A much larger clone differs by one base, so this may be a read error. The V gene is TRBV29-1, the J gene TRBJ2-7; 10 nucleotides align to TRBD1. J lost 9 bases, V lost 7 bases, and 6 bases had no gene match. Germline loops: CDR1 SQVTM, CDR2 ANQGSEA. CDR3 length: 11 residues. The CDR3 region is CSARDRGGQYF. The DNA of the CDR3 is TGCAGCGCCCGGGACAGGGGTGGGCAGTACTTC.

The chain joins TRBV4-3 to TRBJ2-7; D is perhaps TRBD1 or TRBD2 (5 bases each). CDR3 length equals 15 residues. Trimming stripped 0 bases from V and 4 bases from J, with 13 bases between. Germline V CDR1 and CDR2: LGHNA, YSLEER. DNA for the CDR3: TGCGCCAGCAGCCAAGATGGGGGAGCCGTTTACGAGCAGTACTTC. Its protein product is CASSQDGGAVYEQYF.

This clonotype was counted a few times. CDR3 in DNA: TGTGCCAGCACAGGGGGCGTGGACACCGGGGAGCTGTTTTTT. Its protein product is CASTGGVDTGELFF. The chain uses TRBV27 and TRBJ2-2, with 8 bases aligning to TRBD1. This CDR3 has 14 residues. CDR1 MNHEY and CDR2 SMNVEV come from the germline V gene (reference sequence). J gave up 3 bases and V 7 bases, and 4 bases lay outside the gene matches.

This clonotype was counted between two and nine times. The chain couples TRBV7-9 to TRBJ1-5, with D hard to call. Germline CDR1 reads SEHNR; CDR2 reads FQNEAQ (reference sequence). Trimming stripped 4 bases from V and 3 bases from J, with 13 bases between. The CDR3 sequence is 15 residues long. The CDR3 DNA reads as TGTGCCAGCAGCTCCTCCACTACACCCAATCAGCCCCAGCATTTT. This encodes CASSSSTTPNQPQHF.

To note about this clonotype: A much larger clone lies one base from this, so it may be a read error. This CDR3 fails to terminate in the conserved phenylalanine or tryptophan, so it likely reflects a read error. The CDR3 reads CASSQIASNQPQHL. The CDR3, as DNA: TGCGCCAGCAGCCAGATAGCTAGCAATCAGCCCCAGCATCTT. This chain uses TRBV4-1 with TRBJ1-5; D is undetermined. The CDR3 covers 14 residues. The germline gives CDR1 MGHRA, CDR2 YSYEKL. The ends were cut back, 3 bases at V and 0 bases at J, with 6 bases in the middle.

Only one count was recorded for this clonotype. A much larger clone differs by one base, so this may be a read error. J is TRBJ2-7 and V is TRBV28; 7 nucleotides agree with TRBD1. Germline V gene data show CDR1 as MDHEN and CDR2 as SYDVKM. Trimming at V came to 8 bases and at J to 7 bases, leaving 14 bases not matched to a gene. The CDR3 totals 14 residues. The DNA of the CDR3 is TGTGCCAGCGAGGGACAGAGAAGTTCGCGGGAGCAGTACTTC. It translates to CASEGQRSSREQYF.

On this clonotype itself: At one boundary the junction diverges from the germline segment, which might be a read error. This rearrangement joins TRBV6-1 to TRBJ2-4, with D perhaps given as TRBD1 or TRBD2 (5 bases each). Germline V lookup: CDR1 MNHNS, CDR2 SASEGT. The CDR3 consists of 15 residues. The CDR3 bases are TGTGCCAGCAGCCCTTGGGGACGGACCAAAAACATTCAGTGCTTC. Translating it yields CASSPWGRTKNIQCF.

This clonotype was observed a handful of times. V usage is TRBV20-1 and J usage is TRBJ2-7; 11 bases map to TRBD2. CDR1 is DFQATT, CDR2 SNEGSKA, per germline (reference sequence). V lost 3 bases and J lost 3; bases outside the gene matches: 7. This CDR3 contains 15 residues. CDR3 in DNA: TGCAGTGCTAGGTCGACTAGCGGGGCTTACTACGAGCAGTACTTC. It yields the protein CSARSTSGAYYEQYF.

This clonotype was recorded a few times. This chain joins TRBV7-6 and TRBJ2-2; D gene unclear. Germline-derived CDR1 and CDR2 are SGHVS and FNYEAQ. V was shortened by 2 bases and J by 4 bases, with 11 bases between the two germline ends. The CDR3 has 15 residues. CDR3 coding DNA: TGTGCCAGCAGCTTACTTGCGGTAACCACCGGGGAGCTGTTTTTT. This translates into CASSLLAVTTGELFF.

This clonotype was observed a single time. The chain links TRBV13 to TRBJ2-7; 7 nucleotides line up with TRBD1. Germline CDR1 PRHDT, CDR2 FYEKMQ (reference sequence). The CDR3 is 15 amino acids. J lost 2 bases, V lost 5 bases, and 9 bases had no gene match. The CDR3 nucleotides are TGTGCCAGCAGCGCGGACAGGCAGGCCACCTACGAGCAGTACTTC. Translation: CASSADRQATYEQYF.

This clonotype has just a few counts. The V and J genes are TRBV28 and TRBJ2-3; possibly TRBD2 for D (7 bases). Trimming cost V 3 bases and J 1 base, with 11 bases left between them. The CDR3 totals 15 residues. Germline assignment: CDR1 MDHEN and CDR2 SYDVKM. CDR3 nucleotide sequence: TGTGCCAGCAGTTTGGAGGGGGGGGGCACAGATACGCAGTATTTT. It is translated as CASSLEGGGTDTQYF.

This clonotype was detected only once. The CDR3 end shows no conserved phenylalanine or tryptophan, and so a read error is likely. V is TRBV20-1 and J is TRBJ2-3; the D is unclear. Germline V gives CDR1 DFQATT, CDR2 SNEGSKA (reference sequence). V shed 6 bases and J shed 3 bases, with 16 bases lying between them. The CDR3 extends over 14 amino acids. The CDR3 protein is CSARQPDFTDTQYL. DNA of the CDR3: TGCAGTGCCCGACAACCAGACTTTACAGATACGCAGTATTTA.

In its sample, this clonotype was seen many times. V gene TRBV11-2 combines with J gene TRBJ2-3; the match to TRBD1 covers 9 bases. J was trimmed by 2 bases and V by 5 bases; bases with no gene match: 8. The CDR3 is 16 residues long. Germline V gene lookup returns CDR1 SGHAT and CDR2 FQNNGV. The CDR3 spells CASSPWTGDNTDTQYF. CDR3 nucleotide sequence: TGTGCCAGCAGCCCCTGGACAGGGGATAACACAGATACGCAGTATTTT.